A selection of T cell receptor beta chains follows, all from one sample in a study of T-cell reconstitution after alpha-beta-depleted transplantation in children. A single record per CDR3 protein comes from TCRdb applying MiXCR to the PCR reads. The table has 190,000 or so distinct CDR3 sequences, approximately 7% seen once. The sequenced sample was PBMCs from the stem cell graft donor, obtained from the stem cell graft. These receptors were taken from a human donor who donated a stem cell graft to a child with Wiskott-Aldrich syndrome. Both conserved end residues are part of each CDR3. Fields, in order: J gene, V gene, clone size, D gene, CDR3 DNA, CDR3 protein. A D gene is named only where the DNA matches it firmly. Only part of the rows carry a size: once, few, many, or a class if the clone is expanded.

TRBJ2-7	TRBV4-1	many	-	TGCGCCAGCAGCCCCCTTCCCACCTCCGAGCAGTACTTC	CASSPLPTSEQYF
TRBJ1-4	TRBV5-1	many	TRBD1	TGCGCCAGCAGCCCCGGACAGGGGGGGGAAAAACTGTTTTTT	CASSPGQGGEKLFF
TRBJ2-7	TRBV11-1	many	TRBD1	TGTGCCAGCAGCCTGGACAGGGACGAGCAGTACTTC	CASSLDRDEQYF
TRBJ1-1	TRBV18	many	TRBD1	TGTGCCAGCTCACGGAAACAGGGGAGTGCTGAAGCTTTCTTT	CASSRKQGSAEAFF
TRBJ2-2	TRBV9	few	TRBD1	TGTGCCAGCAGCCCGACAGGGACAGGGTGGAACGGGGAGCTGTTTTTT	CASSPTGTGWNGELFF
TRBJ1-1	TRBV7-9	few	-	TGTGCCAGCAGCTTAGCCAGGGGTTTTGAGGAAGCTTTCTTT	CASSLARGFEEAFF
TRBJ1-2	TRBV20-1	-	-	TGCAGTGCTAGGGATACCTACACCTTC	CSARDTYTF
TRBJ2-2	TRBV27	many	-	TGTGCCAGCAGTTTAATTGGGGCACCTTCGAACACCGGGGAGCTGTTTTTT	CASSLIGAPSNTGELFF
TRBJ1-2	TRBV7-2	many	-	TGTGCCAGCAGCTTCAGATCGTACTATGGCTACACCTTC	CASSFRSYYGYTF
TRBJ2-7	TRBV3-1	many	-	TGTGCCAGCAGCCACGGACACGTAACCTACGAGCAGTACTTC	CASSHGHVTYEQYF
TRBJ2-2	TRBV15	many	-	TGTGCCACCAGCAGATTGTTGACCGGGGAGCTGTTTTTT	CATSRLLTGELFF
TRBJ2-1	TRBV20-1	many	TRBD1	TGCAGTGCTAGAGAGTCCACCGACAGGGGGCGAGGCCATGAGCAGTTCTTC	CSARESTDRGRGHEQFF
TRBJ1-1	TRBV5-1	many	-	TGCGCCAGCAGCTTTGGAGGGCGGGACACTGAAGCTTTCTTT	CASSFGGRDTEAFF
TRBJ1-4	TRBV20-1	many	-	TGCAGTGCTAGTTCTAGGAAAAGCAGCTCAGATGAAAAACTGTTTTTT	CSASSRKSSSDEKLFF
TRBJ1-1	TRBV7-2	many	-	TGTGCCAGCAGCTTAGGGGGCCTTGGGAACACTGAAGCTTTCTTT	CASSLGGLGNTEAFF
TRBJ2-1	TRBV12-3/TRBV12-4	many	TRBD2	TGTGCCAGCAGTTTACCCCTACTAGCGCTGGGCAATGAGCAGTTCTTC	CASSLPLLALGNEQFF
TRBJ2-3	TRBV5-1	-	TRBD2	TGCGCCAGCAGCTCGCGCTCTAGCGGAGACACAGATACGCAGTATTTT	CASSSRSSGDTDTQYF
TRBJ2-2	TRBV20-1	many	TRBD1	TGCAGTGCTACGCCTCCAGGGGGCCTCAACACCGGGGAGCTGTTTTTT	CSATPPGGLNTGELFF
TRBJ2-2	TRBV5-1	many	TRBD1	TGCGCCAGCAGCTTGGCCAAGCAAGGACAGGGGGCCACCGGGGAGCTGTTTTTT	CASSLAKQGQGATGELFF
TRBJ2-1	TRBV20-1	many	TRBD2	TGCAGTGCCCAACCGCTAGCGGGCTCCTCCTACAATGAGCAGTTCTTC	CSAQPLAGSSYNEQFF
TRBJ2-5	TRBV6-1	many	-	TGTGCCAGCAGCAGGAGTAGATTACAAGAGACCCAGTACTTC	CASSRSRLQETQYF
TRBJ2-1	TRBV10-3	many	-	TGTGCCATCAGTGGGGATCGCTCCTACAATGAGCAGTTCTTC	CAISGDRSYNEQFF